This T cell receptor beta chain was found in a study of blood T cell repertoires in COVID-19. The CDR3 spans 16 residues. Deletions cut 0 bases from V and 6 bases from J, with 16 bases between. Germline V gene data show CDR1 as SGHKS and CDR2 as YYEKEE (reference sequence). Original analysis: Scientists estimated how many nucleated cells there were by amplifying reference gene primers. The table came from immunoSEQ multiplex PCR; TCRdb's copy has only in-frame clones and leaves some out. That table furnishes V, J and clone size, whereas the DNA furnished D and trimming. Of around 190,000 clones listed, approximately 84% are singletons.

Sequenced sample: peripheral blood. This rearrangement joins TRBV5-5 to TRBJ1-3, with TRBD1 as a possible D gene (6 bases). The TCR originated in a human donor in a cohort sampled during active COVID-19. CDR3 loop: CASSLATEGVENTIYF. Written as DNA, the CDR3 is TGTGCCAGCAGCTTGGCTACCGAGGGGGTAGAAAACACCATATATTTT.